This T cell receptor (beta chain) was captured by sequencing in a study of blood T cell repertoires in COVID-19. The overall study: PBMCs, B-cell-depleted T cells, or T cells provided the cDNA or gDNA that made up the material.

Authors' processing steps: Reference gene primer amplification gave estimated nucleated cell counts. Only in-frame clones appear in the TCRdb table, and some are missing; sequencing was by immunoSEQ multiplex PCR. That table is the source of V, J and clone size, and D and trimming were worked out from the DNA. The sample holds about 21,000 clones, about four fifths seen once. V shed 5 bases, J shed 3 bases, and the junction held 12 bases outside the gene matches. Per the germline V gene, CDR1 is MNHEY and CDR2 is SVGEGT. The CDR3 totals 17 residues. The specimen was peripheral blood. The clonotype originates from a human donor in a cohort sampled during active COVID-19. V gene TRBV6-2 or TRBV6-3 combines with J gene TRBJ2-2; 7 nucleotides align to TRBD1. The CDR3 region has the DNA TGTGCCAGCAGTCTAGAGAGGACAGGTCTGGACACCGGGGAGCTGTTTTTT. Protein product: CASSLERTGLDTGELFF.